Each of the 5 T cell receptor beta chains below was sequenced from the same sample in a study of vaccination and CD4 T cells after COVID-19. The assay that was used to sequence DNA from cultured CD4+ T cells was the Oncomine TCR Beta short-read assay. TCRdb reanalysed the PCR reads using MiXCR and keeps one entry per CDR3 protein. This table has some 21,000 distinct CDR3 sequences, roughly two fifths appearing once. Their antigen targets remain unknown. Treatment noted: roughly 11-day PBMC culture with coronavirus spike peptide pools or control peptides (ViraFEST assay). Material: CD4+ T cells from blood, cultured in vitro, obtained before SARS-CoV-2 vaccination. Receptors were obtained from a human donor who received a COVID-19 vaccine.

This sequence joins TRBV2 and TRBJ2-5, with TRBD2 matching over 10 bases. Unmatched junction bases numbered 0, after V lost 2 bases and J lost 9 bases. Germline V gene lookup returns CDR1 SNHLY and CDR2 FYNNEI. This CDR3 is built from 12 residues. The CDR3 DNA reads TGTGCCAGCAGTGAACTAGCGGGGGCCCAGTACTTC. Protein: CASSELAGAQYF.

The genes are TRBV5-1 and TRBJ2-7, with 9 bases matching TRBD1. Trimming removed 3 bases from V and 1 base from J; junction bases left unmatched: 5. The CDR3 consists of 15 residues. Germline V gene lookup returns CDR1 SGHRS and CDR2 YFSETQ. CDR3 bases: TGCGCCAGCAGCTGGGGACAGGGTAAATCCTACGAGCAGTACTTC. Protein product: CASSWGQGKSYEQYF.

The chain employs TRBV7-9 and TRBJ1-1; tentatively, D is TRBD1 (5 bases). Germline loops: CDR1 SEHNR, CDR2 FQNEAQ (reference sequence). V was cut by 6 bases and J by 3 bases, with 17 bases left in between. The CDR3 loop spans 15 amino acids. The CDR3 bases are TGTGCCAGCAGTCCGATCGCAGGGTATTACACTGAAGCTTTCTTT. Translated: CASSPIAGYYTEAFF.

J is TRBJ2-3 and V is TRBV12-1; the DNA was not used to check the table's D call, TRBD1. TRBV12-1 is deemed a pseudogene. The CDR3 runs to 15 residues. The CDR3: CASSFTGQGWDTQYF. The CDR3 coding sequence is TGTGCCAGCAGCTTTACGGGACAGGGTTGGGATACGCAGTATTTT.

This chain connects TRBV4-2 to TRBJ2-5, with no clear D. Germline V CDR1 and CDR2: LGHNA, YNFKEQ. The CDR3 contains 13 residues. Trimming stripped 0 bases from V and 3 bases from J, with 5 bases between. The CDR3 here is CASSQDSEETQYF. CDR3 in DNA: TGTGCCAGCAGCCAAGACAGTGAAGAGACCCAGTACTTC.